This TCR beta chain is from a study of OX40 agonist ivuxolimab in advanced cancers. Study details: Participants could have had prior anti-PD-1, anti-PD-L1 or anti-CTLA-4 therapy, and around 43% had some.

This table comes from immunoSEQ multiplex PCR, and its TCRdb copy is limited to in-frame clones, with some not included. The sample has approximately 13,000 clones, around 81% seen once. With baseline, cycle 4 day 1, and cycle 7 day 1 as timepoints, blood was sampled. As for this clone: Its antigen is still unknown.

This CDR3 has 15 amino acids. The germline V gene encodes CDR1 SGDLS and CDR2 YYNGEE. The trim removed 3 bases at V and 1 base at J, leaving 2 bases unmatched. Whole-study results and caveats: Within 6 weeks, CD4+ and CD8+ blood T cells expanded clonally at 0.1 to 3.0 mg/kg. On average, a greater number of expanded clones characterised CD8+ T cells relative to CD4+.

The rearrangement uses TRBV9 and TRBJ2-5, with 11 bases that match TRBD2. The starting material was CD4+ or CD8+ T cells sorted from blood, obtained in a trial of the OX40 agonist ivuxolimab. The sequence derives from an adult with an advanced solid tumor such as melanoma, head and neck, liver or kidney cancer. CDR3 bases: TGTGCCAGCAGCGCTAGCGGGAGGCCCCAAGAGACCCAGTACTTC. Encoded protein: CASSASGRPQETQYF.